Presented here are 11 T cell receptor beta chains from one specimen sequenced in a study of identical twins. TCRdb itself ran the 5' RACE reads through MiXCR, one entry per CDR3 protein. The data hold some 240,000 distinct CDR3 sequences, with about 8.9% observed a single time. These data are also associated with another study on yellow fever vaccine responses in identical twins.

The source material was CD8+ T cells sorted from blood. The receptors come from a woman younger than 35 in good health.

The rearrangement joins TRBV7-8 to TRBJ1-1; D is ambiguous. The CDR3 is made up of 16 amino acids. CDR1 and CDR2 from the germline V gene are SGHVS and FQNEAQ. The ends were cut back, 11 bases at V and 0 bases at J, with 22 bases in the middle. CDR3 amino acids: CAAAELQTIMNTEAFF. The CDR3 bases are TGTGCCGCCGCCGAGTTACAGACGATCATGAACACTGAAGCTTTCTTT.

This chain links TRBV9 with TRBJ2-7, with D hard to call. The CDR3 length is 13 residues. V was shortened by 3 bases and J by 13 bases, with 20 bases between the two germline ends. CDR1 and CDR2 from the germline V gene are SGDLS and YYNGEE. The CDR3 here is CASSAGLGLDLYF. The CDR3 nucleotides are TGTGCCAGCAGCGCGGGCCTAGGGCTTGATCTTTACTTC.

V gene TRBV5-6 combines with J gene TRBJ2-3; D possibly corresponds to TRBD2 (7 bases). This CDR3 comprises 17 residues. Germline V gene sequence: CDR1 SGHDT, CDR2 YYEEEE. V was clipped by 0 bases and J by 5 bases, with 19 bases between them. In DNA form, the CDR3 reads TGTGCCAGCAGCTTGGCGGTGGGGGGGGGGCTGAGAGATACGCAGTATTTT. Translating gives CASSLAVGGGLRDTQYF.

This clonotype was found a few times. CDR3 protein: CASSPTNTEAFF. In DNA form, the CDR3 reads TGTGCCAGCAGCCCAACGAACACTGAAGCTTTCTTT. The chain recombines TRBV11-2 with TRBJ1-1, with no clear D. Germline V gives CDR1 SGHAT, CDR2 FQNNGV. The CDR3 has 12 amino acids. V gave up 5 bases and J gave up 1 base, with 5 bases separating them.

The V gene is TRBV29-1, the J gene TRBJ2-3, with TRBD2 identical over 13 bases. Germline lookup yields CDR1 SQVTM and CDR2 ANQGSEA. V was clipped by 2 bases and J by 3 bases; unmatched bases: 5. The length of the CDR3 is 16 residues. The CDR3 loop is CSVERTSGRRTDTQYF. CDR3 nucleotides: TGCAGCGTTGAAAGGACTAGCGGGAGAAGGACAGATACGCAGTATTTT.

This clonotype was recorded at least ten times. J is TRBJ1-2 and V is TRBV16, with unresolved D. This CDR3 is built from 15 residues. Trimming took 2 bases from V and 0 from J, leaving 10 bases between them. The germline V gene has CDR1 KGHSY and CDR2 FQNENV. The CDR3: CASSQDDLANYGYTF. In DNA, the CDR3 is TGTGCCAGCAGCCAAGATGACCTCGCTAACTATGGCTACACCTTC.

This clonotype was counted at least ten times. The V gene is TRBV7-3, the J gene TRBJ2-2; 8 bases line up with TRBD2. Trimming cost V 2 bases and J 2 bases; bases outside gene matches: 7. This CDR3 is built from 17 residues. The germline CDR1 and CDR2 sequences are SGHTA and FQGTGA. The CDR3, as DNA: TGTGCCAGCAGCTTATTTGCGGGGGGCTCCAACACCGGGGAGCTGTTTTTT. It codes for CASSLFAGGSNTGELFF.

V and J are TRBV28 and TRBJ2-6, with D possibly matching TRBD1 (6 bases). V was trimmed by 4 bases and J by 5 bases, leaving 18 bases between them. The germline V gene has CDR1 MDHEN and CDR2 SYDVKM. This CDR3 has 17 residues. The DNA for the CDR3 is TGTGCCAGCAGTTCAAAAACAGGGTCCCTCTGGGCCAACGTCCTGACTTTC. Protein: CASSSKTGSLWANVLTF.

The V call is TRBV24-1, the J call TRBJ2-3; D might be TRBD1 (7 bases). The CDR3 consists of 17 residues. The germline V and J ends were trimmed by 2 bases and 4 bases, with 18 bases remaining between them. From germline, CDR1 is KGHDR and CDR2 SFDVKD. CDR3 region: CATSDSGWRGLPDTQYF. For the CDR3, the DNA is TGTGCCACCAGTGATTCCGGGTGGAGGGGGCTGCCAGATACGCAGTATTTT.

In this sample, this clonotype turned up many times. CDR3 sequence: CASGGDSGGSTDTQYF. Written as DNA, the CDR3 is TGTGCCAGCGGGGGGGACTCAGGGGGGAGCACAGATACGCAGTATTTT. The chain employs TRBV12-3 or TRBV12-4 and TRBJ2-3; D tentatively reads TRBD1 or TRBD2 (7 bases each). This CDR3 has 16 residues. The germline V and J ends were trimmed by 8 bases and 0 bases, with 18 bases remaining between them.

This clonotype came up many times. The CDR3 spells CSVDGLAGDEQYF. The CDR3 DNA reads as TGCAGCGTCGATGGACTAGCGGGAGACGAGCAGTACTTC. The V gene is TRBV29-1, the J gene TRBJ2-7, with TRBD2 identical over 13 bases. There are 13 residues in the CDR3. V lost 6 bases and J lost 5; bases outside the gene matches: 4. CDR1 SQVTM and CDR2 ANQGSEA come from the germline V gene.